This TCR beta chain originates from a study of T-cell reconstitution after alpha-beta-depleted transplantation in children. Unique molecular identifiers were used to barcode this TCRbeta library. Via MiXCR, TCRdb re-called the PCR reads, giving one row per CDR3 protein. This table holds roughly 500,000 distinct CDR3 sequences, approximately 32% found once. The sequence was obtained from a human donor who donated a stem cell graft to a child with aplastic anemia. Source: PBMCs from the stem cell graft donor, taken from the stem cell graft.

CDR3 residues: CASSLRAGTTPPSDEQFF. Written as DNA, the CDR3 is TGCGCCAGCAGTCTTCGGGCGGGGACTACTCCTCCGAGCGATGAGCAGTTCTTC. The chain is built from TRBV5-1 and TRBJ2-1; 7 positions agree with TRBD2. The germline gives CDR1 SGHRS, CDR2 YFSETQ. The CDR3 is 18 residues long. The V and J ends lost 5 bases and 8 bases, in that order; junction bases with no gene match: 22.